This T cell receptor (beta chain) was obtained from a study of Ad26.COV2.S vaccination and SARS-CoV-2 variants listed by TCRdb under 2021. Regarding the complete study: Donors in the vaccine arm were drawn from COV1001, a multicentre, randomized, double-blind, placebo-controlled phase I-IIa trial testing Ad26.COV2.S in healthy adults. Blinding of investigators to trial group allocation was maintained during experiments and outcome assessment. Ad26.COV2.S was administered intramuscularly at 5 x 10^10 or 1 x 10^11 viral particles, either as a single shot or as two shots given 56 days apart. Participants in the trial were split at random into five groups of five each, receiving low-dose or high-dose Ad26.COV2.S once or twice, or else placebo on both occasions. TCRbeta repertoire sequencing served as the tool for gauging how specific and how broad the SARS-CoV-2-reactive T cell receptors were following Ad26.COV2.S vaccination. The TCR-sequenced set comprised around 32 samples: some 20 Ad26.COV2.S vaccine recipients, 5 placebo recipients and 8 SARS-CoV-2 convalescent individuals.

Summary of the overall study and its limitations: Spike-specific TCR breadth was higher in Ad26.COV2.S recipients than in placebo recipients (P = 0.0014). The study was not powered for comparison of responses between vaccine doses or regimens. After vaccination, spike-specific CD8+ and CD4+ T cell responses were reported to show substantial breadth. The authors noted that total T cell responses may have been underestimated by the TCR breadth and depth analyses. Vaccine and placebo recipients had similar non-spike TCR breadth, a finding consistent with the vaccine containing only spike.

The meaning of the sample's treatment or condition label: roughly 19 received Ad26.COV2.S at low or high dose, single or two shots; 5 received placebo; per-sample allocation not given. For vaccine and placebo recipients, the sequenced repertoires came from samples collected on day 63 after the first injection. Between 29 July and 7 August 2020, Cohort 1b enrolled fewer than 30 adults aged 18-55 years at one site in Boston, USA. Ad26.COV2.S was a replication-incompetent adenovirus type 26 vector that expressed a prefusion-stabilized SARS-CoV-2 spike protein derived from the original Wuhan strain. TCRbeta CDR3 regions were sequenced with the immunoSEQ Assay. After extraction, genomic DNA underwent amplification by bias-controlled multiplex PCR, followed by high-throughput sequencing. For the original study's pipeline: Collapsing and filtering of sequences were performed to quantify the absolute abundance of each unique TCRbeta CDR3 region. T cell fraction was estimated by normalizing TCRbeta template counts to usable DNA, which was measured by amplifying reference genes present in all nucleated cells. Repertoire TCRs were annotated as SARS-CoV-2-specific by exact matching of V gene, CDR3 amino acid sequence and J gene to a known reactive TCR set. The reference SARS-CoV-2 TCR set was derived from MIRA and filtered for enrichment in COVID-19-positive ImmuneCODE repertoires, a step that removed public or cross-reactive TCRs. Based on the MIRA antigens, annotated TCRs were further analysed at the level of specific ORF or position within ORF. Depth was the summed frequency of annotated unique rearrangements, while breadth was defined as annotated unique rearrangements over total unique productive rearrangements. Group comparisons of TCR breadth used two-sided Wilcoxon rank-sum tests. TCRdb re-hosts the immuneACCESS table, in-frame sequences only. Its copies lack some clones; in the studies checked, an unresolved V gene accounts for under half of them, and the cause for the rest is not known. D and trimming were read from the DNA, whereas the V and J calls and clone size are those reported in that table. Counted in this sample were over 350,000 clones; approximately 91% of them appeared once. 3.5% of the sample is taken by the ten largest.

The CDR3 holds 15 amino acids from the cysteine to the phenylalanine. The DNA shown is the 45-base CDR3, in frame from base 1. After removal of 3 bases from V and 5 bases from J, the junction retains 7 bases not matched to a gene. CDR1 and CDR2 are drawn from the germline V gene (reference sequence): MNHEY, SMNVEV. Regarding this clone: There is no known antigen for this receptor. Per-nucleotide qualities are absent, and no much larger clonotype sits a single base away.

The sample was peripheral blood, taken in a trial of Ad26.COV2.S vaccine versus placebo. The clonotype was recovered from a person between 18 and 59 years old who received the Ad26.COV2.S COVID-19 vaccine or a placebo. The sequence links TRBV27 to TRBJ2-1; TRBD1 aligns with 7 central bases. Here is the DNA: TGTGCCAGCAGTTTTCTACAGGGGCTCAACAATGAGCAGTTCTTC. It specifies CASSFLQGLNNEQFF.